This is a list of T cell receptor beta chains from one sample in a study of blood T cell repertoires in COVID-19. Clones were read by immunoSEQ multiplex PCR, and TCRdb kept only the in-frame ones, dropping some. Of tens of thousands of clones listed, 70% to 90% were seen once; the top ten hold 1.3%. The sequencing sample was made of peripheral blood. Every receptor here comes from a woman of 80 years or more with acute or convalescent COVID-19. CDR3s leave out the opening cysteine and the closing phenylalanine or tryptophan. Clone size is shown for a subset of rows, as once, few, many or a class of expanded clone.

V	size	J	CDR3
TRBV9	.	TRBJ2-7	ASSLGTGGDEQY
TRBV6-5	.	TRBJ2-7	ASSYTGTGGYEQY
TRBV7-2	few	TRBJ2-1	ASRTPGVVKNEQF
TRBV27	.	TRBJ1-4	ASSFHGVEKLF
TRBV5-1	.	TRBJ1-4	ASRLSGLDEKLF
TRBV4-2	.	TRBJ1-1	ASSQESRRNTEAF
TRBV19	.	TRBJ1-1	ASKLLSGTEAF
TRBV7-9	.	TRBJ1-1	ASSLEWGQGGSLNTEAF
TRBV9	.	TRBJ1-6	ASSPPQGYNSPLH
TRBV7-2	.	TRBJ1-1	ASSLQGRVDTEAF
TRBV2	once	TRBJ1-5	ASTRGGRQGTYQPQH
TRBV10-3	.	TRBJ1-1	AISAAGGYTEAF
TRBV6-2/TRBV6-3	.	TRBJ2-6	ASSYTPAGANVLT
TRBV24-1	.	TRBJ2-2	ATSEGGDSGRTGELF
TRBV6-5	.	TRBJ1-2	ASSRDRGEAYGYT
TRBV12-5	.	TRBJ2-7	ASGLRTGAYEQY
TRBV19	.	TRBJ2-4	ASSRDSGVFDIQY
TRBV30	.	TRBJ2-2	AWRDIKLLMGELF
TRBV4-2	.	TRBJ1-4	ASSQEPGQGAANEKLF
TRBV6-1	.	TRBJ1-1	ASSEQTGYTEAF
TRBV5-5	.	TRBJ1-1	ASSQFQGNTEAF
TRBV5-1	.	TRBJ2-1	ASRPVAGGYNEQF
TRBV20-1	.	TRBJ1-1	SARRTGEAF
TRBV10-3	.	TRBJ1-1	AISRQGTTSGAF
TRBV7-3	.	TRBJ2-7	ASSSRGGAEQY
TRBV13	few	TRBJ2-7	ASSRRRGDEQY
TRBV5-1	.	TRBJ1-1	ASSLGPGNTEAF
TRBV28	.	TRBJ2-7	ASSPPGQPGEQY
TRBV5-1	.	TRBJ1-1	ASSLEGAAF
TRBV6-5	few	TRBJ1-5	ASSYRGNQPQH
TRBV5-4	.	TRBJ1-6	ASSLPPGQPLSPLH
TRBV28	.	TRBJ1-2	ASSLAGSRYGYT
TRBV5-6	.	TRBJ1-1	ASSLTDRVATEAF
TRBV19	few	TRBJ1-4	ASSIYSRPNEKLF
TRBV5-1	.	TRBJ1-1	ASSQGLRDTEAF
TRBV11-2	.	TRBJ2-1	ASSLGVTSGIRDEQF
TRBV7-3	.	TRBJ2-2	ASSFAGPPNTGELF
TRBV6-5	.	TRBJ2-3	ASSRGLAGVDTQY
TRBV27	.	TRBJ1-5	ASSRGQGYFSNQPQH
TRBV18	.	TRBJ2-7	ASSTGIDSYEQY
TRBV3-1/TRBV3-2	.	TRBJ1-4	ASSLMSGANEKLF
TRBV5-1	.	TRBJ1-1	ASSLGGGEVEAF
TRBV19	.	TRBJ2-7	ASSISPVSYEQY
TRBV5-5	.	TRBJ1-4	ASSLRVGSNEKLF
TRBV10-2	.	TRBJ2-3	ASSGGSGGPNTDTQY
TRBV5-8	.	TRBJ1-1	ASRRTGLEAF
TRBV9	.	TRBJ2-3	ASSPQGATDTQY
TRBV12-3/TRBV12-4	.	TRBJ1-2	ASSPVTGYGYT